Presented here are 5 T cell receptor beta chains from one specimen sequenced in a study of blood T cell repertoires in COVID-19. TCRdb keeps only in-frame clones here, not all; method: immunoSEQ multiplex PCR. The sample consists of roughly 150,000 clones, 85% of them appearing once. Sequenced sample: peripheral blood. The receptors come from a woman aged 80 or over with COVID-19, enrolled during active disease.

The chain carries TRBV7-9 and TRBJ2-3; 7 bases are a match to TRBD1. The V gene end was trimmed by 5 bases and the J gene end by 6 bases; junction bases not matched to a gene: 17. CDR1 and CDR2 (germline): SEHNR, FQNEAQ (reference sequence). The CDR3 consists of 17 residues. CDR3 coding DNA: TGTGCCAGCAGCCCTAGGACAGGCTTAGGGGCCATGGATACGCAGTATTTT. Translated, it gives CASSPRTGLGAMDTQYF. The whole variable domain, remainder taken from reference TRBV7-9 and TRBJ2-3, is DTGVSQNPRHKITKRGQNVTFRCDPISEHNRLYWYRQTLGQGPEFLTYFQNEAQLEKSRLLSDRFSAERPKGSFSTLEIQRTEQGDSAMYLCASSPRTGLGAMDTQYFGPGTRLTVL.

V and J are TRBV18 and TRBJ1-2, with 8 bases aligning to TRBD1. Germline CDR1 and CDR2: KGHSH and LQKENI. This CDR3 contains 14 residues. Germline trimming cut 0 bases from V and 5 bases from J; bases unmatched to any gene: 2. CDR3 amino acids: CASSPPQGAYGYTF. CDR3 coding DNA: TGTGCCAGCTCACCACCCCAGGGGGCTTATGGCTACACCTTC.

The V and J genes are TRBV6-1 and TRBJ1-4, with TRBD1 matching 7 bases. With V trimmed by 3 bases and J by 8 bases, 9 bases remained unmatched. The germline V gene has CDR1 MNHNS and CDR2 SASEGT. This CDR3 has 15 residues. DNA for the CDR3: TGTGCCAGCAGTGACCCTGGGGACAGTCTCGAAAAACTGTTTTTT. Encoded protein: CASSDPGDSLEKLFF.

As concerns this clone: Other DNA sequences in this sample translate to the same CDR3. The chain recombines TRBV12-3 or TRBV12-4 with TRBJ2-7; perhaps TRBD2 as D (6 bases). Trimming pared 0 bases from V and 3 bases from J, leaving 6 bases between. CDR3 length: 13 amino acids. The CDR3 DNA sequence: TGTGCCAGCAGTTTAGCGGGGGGCTACGAGCAGTACTTC. Encoded protein: CASSLAGGYEQYF.

The chain employs TRBV28 and TRBJ1-5, with D unclear. Per germline, CDR1 MDHEN and CDR2 SYDVKM. The V and J ends lost 8 bases and 2 bases respectively, with 13 bases between them. The CDR3 extends over 14 amino acids. CDR3 nucleotide sequence: TGTGCCAGCCGGGGTTACGGCGGCAATCAGCCCCAGCATTTT. Its protein product is CASRGYGGNQPQHF.